This T cell receptor (beta chain) was sequenced during a study of long-term antiretroviral therapy in people with HIV. Post-ART PBMC samples numbered at least two per donor, and pre-ART ones at least one. The assay used was immunoSEQ (version v3.0), run at survey level. This table comes from immunoSEQ multiplex PCR, and its TCRdb copy is limited to in-frame clones, with some not included. Of 25,000 to 35,000 clones in the sample, about 81% were seen once. There are 13 residues in the CDR3. V dropped 4 bases and J dropped 2; count of bases not matched to a gene: 1. Germline assignment: CDR1 MNHNY and CDR2 SVGAGI (reference sequence).

The sequences come from unsorted PBMCs, collected 2.9 years after starting antiretroviral therapy. The TCR was taken from a man aged 50-60 years with HIV. The V gene is TRBV6-6, the J gene TRBJ2-7; 8 bases agree with TRBD2. CDR3 amino acids: CASSFGGAYEQYF. The CDR3 DNA reads as TGTGCCAGCAGTTTCGGGGGGGCCTACGAGCAGTACTTC.